This T cell receptor beta chain was sequenced during a study of cytomegalovirus exposure and HLA in healthy donors. Study-wide results and caveats: A prior analysis recorded that most TCR beta V segments were productive about 90% or about 30% of the time. Testing in vitro showed a few CMV-associated chains specific for CMV antigens.

Note on this clone: No antigen is known for it.

This CDR3 contains 15 residues. CDR1 and CDR2 (germline): SGHRS, YFSETQ. The V segment lost 0 bases and the J segment 4 bases; nucleotides outside the gene matches: 3. 13 Jbeta primers and 60 Vbeta primers were used for the PCR. Original processing methods: Counted up in a later analysis, unique TCR beta chains came to approximately 77 million, with around 10 million shared. Libraries were prepared by immunoSEQ multiplex PCR; TCRdb keeps only in-frame clonotypes and omits some of them. The V and J calls and clone size are taken from that table; D and trimming were inferred from the DNA. The repertoire includes some 110,000 clones, more than 60% of them detected once, and under 8% sits in the top ten.

The sample taken for sequencing was PBMCs. The rearrangement joins TRBV5-1 to TRBJ1-5, with 8 bases identical to TRBD1. The sequence was collected from a woman aged 45-65 years in good health and CMV-seropositive. As DNA, the CDR3 is TGCGCCAGCAGCTTGGGCGGGACAGGAAATCAGCCCCAGCATTTT. Its translation: CASSLGGTGNQPQHF.